This is a list of T cell receptor beta chains from one sample in a study of T cells in Graves' hyperthyroidism and ophthalmopathy. MiXCR was run by TCRdb on the multiplex PCR reads, yielding one entry per CDR3 protein. Here the sample spans about 330,000 distinct CDR3 sequences, about 13% being singletons. Sequenced: blood. The receptors here all came from a woman between 40 and 55 years old with Graves' ophthalmopathy. The CDR3 runs from the conserved cysteine through the conserved F or W. D genes are given only for firm matches. Clone size appears in some rows only: once, few, many, or a class for an expanded clone.

J	V	D	size	CDR3	DNA
TRBJ2-7	TRBV29-1	NA	NA	CSVGTGEPYEQYF	TGCAGCGTTGGGACGGGGGAGCCCTACGAGCAGTACTTC
TRBJ1-5	TRBV20-1	TRBD1	few	CSASPTGSGNQPQHF	TGCAGTGCTAGCCCGACAGGGTCGGGCAATCAGCCCCAGCATTTT
TRBJ2-3	TRBV20-1	NA	many	CSASVPGRYTDTQYF	TGCAGTGCTAGTGTGCCGGGACGGTACACAGATACGCAGTATTTT
TRBJ2-1	TRBV9	TRBD2	many	CASSVQRGAYNEQFF	TGTGCCAGCAGCGTGCAGCGGGGGGCCTACAATGAGCAGTTCTTC
TRBJ2-7	TRBV7-8	NA	many	CASSLAEATYEQYF	TGTGCCAGCAGCTTAGCAGAGGCGACCTACGAGCAGTACTTC
TRBJ2-1	TRBV2	NA	many	CASGGQSSYNEQFF	TGTGCCAGCGGGGGACAAAGCTCCTACAATGAGCAGTTCTTC
TRBJ2-3	TRBV20-1	NA	NA	CSASKAGVGDTQYF	TGCAGTGCTAGTAAGGCAGGGGTAGGAGATACGCAGTATTTT
TRBJ1-1	TRBV19	NA	many	CASSIGHMMNTEAFF	TGTGCCAGTAGTATAGGACACATGATGAACACTGAAGCTTTCTTT
TRBJ2-3	TRBV28	TRBD2	many	CASSRTSGYTDTQYF	TGTGCCAGCAGTCGGACTAGCGGTTACACAGATACGCAGTATTTT
TRBJ1-6	TRBV12-3/TRBV12-4	NA	many	CASSSPGSPLHF	TGTGCCAGCAGCTCACCAGGTTCGCCCCTCCACTTT
TRBJ2-7	TRBV28	NA	many	CASSLRDTYYEQYF	TGTGCCAGCAGTTTAAGGGACACTTATTACGAGCAGTACTTC
TRBJ1-1	TRBV7-9	NA	many	CASSRDANRFGTEAFF	TGTGCCAGCAGCCGGGATGCGAATCGATTCGGAACTGAAGCTTTCTTT
TRBJ2-7	TRBV12-3/TRBV12-4	TRBD1	NA	CASSWRTGRGEQYF	TGTGCCAGCAGTTGGAGGACAGGGCGGGGCGAGCAGTACTTC
TRBJ2-3	TRBV28	TRBD2	NA	CASSPGPRGDTQYF	TGTGCCAGCAGTCCGGGACCGCGGGGGGATACGCAGTATTTT
TRBJ1-6	TRBV5-1	TRBD1	few	CASSAGTVGSSYNSPLHF	TGCGCCAGCAGCGCGGGGACAGTGGGGAGCTCCTATAATTCACCCCTCCACTTT
TRBJ2-1	TRBV20-1	NA	many	CSARTPSRSYNEQFF	TGCAGTGCTCGGACTCCCAGCCGCTCCTACAATGAGCAGTTCTTC
TRBJ1-1	TRBV18	TRBD1	few	CASSPRQGKDTEAFF	TGTGCCAGCTCACCGAGACAGGGGAAGGACACTGAAGCTTTCTTT
TRBJ2-5	TRBV14	NA	many	CASSQAGNARGIHKYF	TGTGCCAGCAGCCAAGCCGGGAACGCTAGAGGGATTCATAAGTACTTC
TRBJ1-1	TRBV10-3	TRBD1	many	CAIMDRGKGNTEAFF	TGTGCCATCATGGACAGGGGGAAGGGTAACACTGAAGCTTTCTTT
TRBJ1-4	TRBV28	NA	many	CASSFAQVGEKLFF	TGTGCCAGCAGTTTTGCCCAGGTGGGGGAAAAACTGTTTTTT
TRBJ1-5	TRBV20-1	TRBD1	many	CSASGTGLQPQHF	TGCAGTGCTAGCGGGACAGGGCTACAGCCCCAGCATTTT
TRBJ2-7	TRBV14	TRBD1	NA	CASSQTGTGMSLLEQYF	TGTGCCAGCAGCCAAACCGGGACAGGGATGTCCCTACTGGAGCAGTACTTC
TRBJ2-7	TRBV6-1	TRBD1	NA	CASSESQGVLYEQYF	TGTGCCAGCAGTGAATCACAGGGGGTTTTGTACGAGCAGTACTTC
TRBJ1-2	TRBV6-1	NA	many	CASSESGRLGGYTF	TGTGCCAGCAGTGAATCCGGACGCCTGGGTGGCTACACCTTC
TRBJ1-4	TRBV28	TRBD1	many	CASSQGDSNEKLFF	TGTGCCAGCAGCCAAGGGGACAGTAATGAAAAACTGTTTTTT
TRBJ1-2	TRBV19	TRBD1	NA	CASRSTGADYGYTF	TGTGCCAGTAGATCCACAGGGGCGGACTATGGCTACACCTTC
TRBJ2-7	TRBV15	NA	few	CATSRDQGDEQYF	TGTGCCACCAGCCGAGACCAGGGCGACGAGCAGTACTTC
TRBJ2-3	TRBV10-1	NA	many	CASSEFRTSTDTQYF	TGCGCCAGCAGTGAATTTCGGACTAGCACAGATACGCAGTATTTT
TRBJ2-3	TRBV6-1	TRBD2	few	CATTGTSGRAQDTQYF	TGTGCCACTACCGGGACTAGCGGGAGGGCACAAGATACGCAGTATTTT